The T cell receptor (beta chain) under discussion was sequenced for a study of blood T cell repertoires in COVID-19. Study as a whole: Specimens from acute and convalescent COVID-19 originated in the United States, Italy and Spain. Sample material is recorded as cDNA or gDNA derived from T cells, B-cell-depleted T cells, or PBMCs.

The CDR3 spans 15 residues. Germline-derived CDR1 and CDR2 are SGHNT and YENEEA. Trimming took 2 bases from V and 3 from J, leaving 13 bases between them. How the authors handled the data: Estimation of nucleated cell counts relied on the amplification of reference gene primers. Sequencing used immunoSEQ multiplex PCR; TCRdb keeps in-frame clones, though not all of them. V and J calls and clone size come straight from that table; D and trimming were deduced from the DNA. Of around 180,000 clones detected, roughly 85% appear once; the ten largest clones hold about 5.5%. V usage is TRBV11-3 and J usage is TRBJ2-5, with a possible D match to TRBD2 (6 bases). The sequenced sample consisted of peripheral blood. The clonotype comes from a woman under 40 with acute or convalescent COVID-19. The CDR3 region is CASSLTSQDKETQYF. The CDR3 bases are TGTGCCAGCAGCTTAACTAGCCAAGACAAAGAGACCCAGTACTTC.